This T cell receptor (beta chain) was profiled in a study of naive and memory T cell subsets. CD4+ T cell IFNgamma after overnight CMV lysate exposure gave donor CMV status. An equimolar mix of two oligonucleotides served as the beta constant-region primer for TRBC1 and TRBC2. Four rounds of PCR amplified the ligated cDNA using nested alpha and beta constant-region primers plus SP2. TCRdb redid the calling of the UMI-ligation and nested PCR reads with MiXCR, one entry per CDR3 protein. The sample records 100,000 to 150,000 distinct CDR3 sequences, 35% to 40% being singletons. Broader study findings: Expression changes during T cell differentiation may affect RNA-based TCR counts.

Comment on this clonotype: Its antigen is currently unknown.

This CDR3 has 14 residues. Trimming shortened V by 0 bases and J by 4 bases, and 7 bases separated the two germline ends. Looked up from germline, CDR1 is MDHEN and CDR2 is SYDVKM. The V gene is TRBV28, the J gene TRBJ2-1; D not resolved. The sequence was collected from a human donor in good health. Input material: central memory CD4+ T cells from blood. The chain's CDR3 is CASSLWAGYNEQFF. The CDR3 DNA is TGTGCCAGCAGTTTATGGGCAGGTTACAATGAGCAGTTCTTC.